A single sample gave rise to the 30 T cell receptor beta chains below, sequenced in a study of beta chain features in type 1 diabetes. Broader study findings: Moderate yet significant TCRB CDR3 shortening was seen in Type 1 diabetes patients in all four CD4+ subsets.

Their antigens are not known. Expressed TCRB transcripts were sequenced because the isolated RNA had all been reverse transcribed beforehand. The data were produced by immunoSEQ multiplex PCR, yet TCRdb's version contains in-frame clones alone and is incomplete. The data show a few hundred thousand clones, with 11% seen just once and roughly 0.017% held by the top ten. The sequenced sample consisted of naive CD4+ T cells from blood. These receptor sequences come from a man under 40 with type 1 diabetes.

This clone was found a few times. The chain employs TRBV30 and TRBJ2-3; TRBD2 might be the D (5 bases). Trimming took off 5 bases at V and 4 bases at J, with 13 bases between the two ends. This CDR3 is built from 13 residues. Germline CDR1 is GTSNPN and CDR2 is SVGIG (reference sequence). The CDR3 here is CAWDTSMADTQYF. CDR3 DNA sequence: TGTGCCTGGGATACTAGTATGGCAGATACGCAGTATTTT.

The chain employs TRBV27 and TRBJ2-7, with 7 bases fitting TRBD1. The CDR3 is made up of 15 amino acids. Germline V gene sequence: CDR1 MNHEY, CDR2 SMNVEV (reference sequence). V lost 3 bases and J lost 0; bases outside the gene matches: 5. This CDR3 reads CASSFTGVSSYEQYF. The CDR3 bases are TGTGCCAGCAGTTTTACAGGGGTCAGCTCCTACGAGCAGTACTTC.

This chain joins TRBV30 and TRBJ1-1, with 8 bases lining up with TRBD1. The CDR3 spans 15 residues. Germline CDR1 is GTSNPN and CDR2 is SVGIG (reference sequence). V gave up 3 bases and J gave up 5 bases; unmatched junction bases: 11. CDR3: CAWRPRTGLRTEAFF. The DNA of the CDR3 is TGTGCCTGGAGGCCAAGGACAGGGCTAAGGACTGAAGCTTTCTTT.

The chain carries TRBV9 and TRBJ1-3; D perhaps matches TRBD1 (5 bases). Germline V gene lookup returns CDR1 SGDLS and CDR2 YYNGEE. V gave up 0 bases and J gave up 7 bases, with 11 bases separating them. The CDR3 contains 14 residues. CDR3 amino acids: CASSVEGFGNTIYF. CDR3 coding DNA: TGTGCCAGCAGCGTAGAGGGGTTCGGGAACACCATATATTTT.

Written as DNA, the CDR3 is TGCGCCAGCAGCGTGAGAACTACTAATGAAAAACTGTTTTTT. Amino acid sequence: CASSVRTTNEKLFF. This chain links TRBV5-1 with TRBJ1-4; D is ambiguous. Trimming shortened V by 4 bases and J by 2 bases, and 9 bases separated the two germline ends. CDR1 is SGHRS and CDR2 is YFSETQ in the germline V gene. The CDR3 totals 14 residues.

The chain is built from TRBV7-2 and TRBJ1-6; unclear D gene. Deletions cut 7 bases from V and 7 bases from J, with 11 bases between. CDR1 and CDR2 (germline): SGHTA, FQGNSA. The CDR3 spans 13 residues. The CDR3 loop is CASNFGWNSPLHF. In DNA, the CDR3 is TGTGCCAGCAACTTCGGGTGGAATTCACCCCTCCACTTT.

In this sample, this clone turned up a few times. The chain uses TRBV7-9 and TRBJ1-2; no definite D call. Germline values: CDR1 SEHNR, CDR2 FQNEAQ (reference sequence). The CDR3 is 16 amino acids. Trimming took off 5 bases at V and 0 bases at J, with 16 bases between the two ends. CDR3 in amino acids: CASSRERPKTNYGYTF. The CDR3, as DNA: TGTGCCAGCAGCCGTGAGAGGCCTAAAACTAACTATGGCTACACCTTC.

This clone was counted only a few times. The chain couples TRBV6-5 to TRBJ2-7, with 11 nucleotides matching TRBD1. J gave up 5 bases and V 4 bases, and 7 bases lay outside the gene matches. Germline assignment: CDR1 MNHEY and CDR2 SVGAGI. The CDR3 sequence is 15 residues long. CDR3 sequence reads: CASSSPDRGHNEQYF. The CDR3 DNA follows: TGTGCCAGCAGTTCCCCGGACAGGGGGCATAACGAGCAGTACTTC.

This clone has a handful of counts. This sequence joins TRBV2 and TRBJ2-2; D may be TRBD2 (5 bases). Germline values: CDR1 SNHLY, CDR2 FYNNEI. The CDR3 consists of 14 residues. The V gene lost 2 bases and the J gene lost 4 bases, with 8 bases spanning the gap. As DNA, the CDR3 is TGTGCCAGCAGTGAACGGGGATTCACCGGGGAGCTGTTTTTT. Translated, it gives CASSERGFTGELFF.

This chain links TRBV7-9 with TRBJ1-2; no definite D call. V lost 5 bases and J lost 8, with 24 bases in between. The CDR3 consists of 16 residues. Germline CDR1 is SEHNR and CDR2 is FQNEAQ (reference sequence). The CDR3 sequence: CASSTFSHGALTGYTF. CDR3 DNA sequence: TGTGCCAGCAGCACTTTTTCCCACGGTGCGTTGACAGGCTACACCTTC.

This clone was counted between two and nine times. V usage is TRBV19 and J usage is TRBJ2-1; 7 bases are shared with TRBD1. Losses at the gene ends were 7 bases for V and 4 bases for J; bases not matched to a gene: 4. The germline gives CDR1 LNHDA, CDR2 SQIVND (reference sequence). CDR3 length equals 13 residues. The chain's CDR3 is CASNRDSYNEQFF. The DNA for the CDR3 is TGTGCCAGTAACCGGGACAGTTACAATGAGCAGTTCTTC.

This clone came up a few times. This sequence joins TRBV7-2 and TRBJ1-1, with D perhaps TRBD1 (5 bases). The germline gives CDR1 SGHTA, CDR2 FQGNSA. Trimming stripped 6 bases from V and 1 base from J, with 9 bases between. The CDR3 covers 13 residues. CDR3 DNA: TGTGCCAGCAGTCGCACAGGGAACACTGAAGCTTTCTTT. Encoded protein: CASSRTGNTEAFF.

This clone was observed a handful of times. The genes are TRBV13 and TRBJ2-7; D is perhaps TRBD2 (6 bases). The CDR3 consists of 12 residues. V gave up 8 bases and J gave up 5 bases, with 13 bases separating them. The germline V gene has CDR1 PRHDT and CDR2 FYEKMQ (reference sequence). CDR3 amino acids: CASAGTGDEQYF. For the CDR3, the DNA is TGTGCCAGCGCCGGGACGGGAGACGAGCAGTACTTC.

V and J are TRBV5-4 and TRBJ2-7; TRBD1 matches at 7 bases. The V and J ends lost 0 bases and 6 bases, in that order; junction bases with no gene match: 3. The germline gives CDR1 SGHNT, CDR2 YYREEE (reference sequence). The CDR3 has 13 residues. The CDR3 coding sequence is TGTGCCAGCAGCTTGGAGACAGGGTTCGAGCAGTACTTC. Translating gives CASSLETGFEQYF.

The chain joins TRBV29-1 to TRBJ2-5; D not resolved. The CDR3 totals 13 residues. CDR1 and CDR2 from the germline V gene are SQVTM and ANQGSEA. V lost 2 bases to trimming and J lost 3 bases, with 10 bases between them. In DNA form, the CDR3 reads TGCAGCGTTGAACAATACAGAGAAGAGACCCAGTACTTC. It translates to CSVEQYREETQYF.

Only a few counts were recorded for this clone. CDR3 in amino acids: CASKWDSRTLNGYTF. CDR3 DNA sequence: TGTGCCAGCAAATGGGACAGCAGAACTCTCAATGGCTACACCTTC. This chain joins TRBV5-4 and TRBJ1-2; the match to TRBD1 covers 7 bases. CDR1 is SGHNT, CDR2 YYREEE, per germline (reference sequence). V was pared by 6 bases and J by 6 bases, with 14 bases of the junction left unmatched. This CDR3 is built from 15 residues.

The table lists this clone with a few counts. The CDR3 DNA is TGTGCCAGCAGCTTGACTAGCGGGACGAAGACCCAGTACTTC. Translated, it gives CASSLTSGTKTQYF. This chain joins TRBV7-2 and TRBJ2-5; 11 nucleotides agree with TRBD2. The germline gives CDR1 SGHTA, CDR2 FQGNSA. V gave up 3 bases and J gave up 6 bases; unmatched junction bases: 3. The CDR3 covers 14 residues.

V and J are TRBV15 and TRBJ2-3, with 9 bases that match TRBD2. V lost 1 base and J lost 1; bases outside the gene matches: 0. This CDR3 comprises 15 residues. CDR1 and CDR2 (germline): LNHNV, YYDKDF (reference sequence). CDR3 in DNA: TGTGCCACCAGCAGAGTAGCGGGGGGCACAGATACGCAGTATTTT. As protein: CATSRVAGGTDTQYF. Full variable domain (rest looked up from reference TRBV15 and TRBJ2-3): DAMVIQNPRYQVTQFGKPVTLSCSQTLNHNVMYWYQQKSSQAPKLLFHYYDKDFNNEADTPDNFQSRRPNTSFCFLDIRSPGLGDTAMYLCATSRVAGGTDTQYFGPGTRLTVL.

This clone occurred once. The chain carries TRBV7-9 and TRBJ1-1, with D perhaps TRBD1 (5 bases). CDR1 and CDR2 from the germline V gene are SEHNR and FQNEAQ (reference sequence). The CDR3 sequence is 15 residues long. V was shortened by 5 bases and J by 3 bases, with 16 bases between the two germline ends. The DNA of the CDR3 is TGTGCCAGCAGCCCGCGGGGCAGTCTCGACACTGAAGCTTTCTTT. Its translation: CASSPRGSLDTEAFF.

In DNA, the CDR3 is TGTGCCAGCTCGACAGGGCCCCCACAAGAGACCCAGTACTTC. As protein: CASSTGPPQETQYF. V gene TRBV18 combines with J gene TRBJ2-5; 7 bases are shared with TRBD1. The germline CDR1 and CDR2 sequences are KGHSH and LQKENI. The CDR3 extends over 14 amino acids. Trimming at V came to 6 bases and at J to 2 bases, leaving 6 bases not matched to a gene.

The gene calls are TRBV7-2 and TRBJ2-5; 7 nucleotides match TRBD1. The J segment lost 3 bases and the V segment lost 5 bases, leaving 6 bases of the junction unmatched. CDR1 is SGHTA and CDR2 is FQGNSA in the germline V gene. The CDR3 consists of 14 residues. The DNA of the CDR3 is TGTGCCAGCAGCCTAATGGGACAGAAAGAGACCCAGTACTTC. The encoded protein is CASSLMGQKETQYF.

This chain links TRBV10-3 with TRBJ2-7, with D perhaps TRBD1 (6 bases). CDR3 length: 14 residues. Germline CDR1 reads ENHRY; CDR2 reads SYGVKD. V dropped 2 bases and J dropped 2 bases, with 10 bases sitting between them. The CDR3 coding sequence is TGTGCCATCAGTGAGCCGGGACACACCTACGAGCAGTACTTC. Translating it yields CAISEPGHTYEQYF.

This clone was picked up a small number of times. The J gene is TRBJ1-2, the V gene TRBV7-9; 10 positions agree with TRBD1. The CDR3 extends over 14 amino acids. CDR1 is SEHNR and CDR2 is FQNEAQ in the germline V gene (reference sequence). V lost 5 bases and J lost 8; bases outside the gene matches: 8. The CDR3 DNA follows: TGTGCCAGCAGCGACCGACAGGGGGCTGAGGGCTACACCTTC. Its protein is CASSDRQGAEGYTF.

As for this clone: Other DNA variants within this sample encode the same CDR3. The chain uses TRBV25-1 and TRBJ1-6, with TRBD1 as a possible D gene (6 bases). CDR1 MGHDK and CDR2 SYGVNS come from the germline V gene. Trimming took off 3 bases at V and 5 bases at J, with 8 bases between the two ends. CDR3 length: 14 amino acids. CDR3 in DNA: TGTGCCAGCAGTGAGGACAGAAATAATTCACCCCTCCACTTT. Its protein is CASSEDRNNSPLHF.

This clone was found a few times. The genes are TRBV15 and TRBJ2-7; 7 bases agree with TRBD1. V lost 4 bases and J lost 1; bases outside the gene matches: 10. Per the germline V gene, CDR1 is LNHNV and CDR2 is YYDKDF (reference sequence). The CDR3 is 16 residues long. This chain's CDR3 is CATSIDEGASSYEQYF. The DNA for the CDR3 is TGTGCCACCAGCATAGACGAGGGGGCATCATCCTACGAGCAGTACTTC.

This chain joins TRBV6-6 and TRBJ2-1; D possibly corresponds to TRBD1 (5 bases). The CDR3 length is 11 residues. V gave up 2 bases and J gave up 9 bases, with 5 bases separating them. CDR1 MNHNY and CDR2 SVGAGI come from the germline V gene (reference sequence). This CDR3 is CASSYQGEQFF. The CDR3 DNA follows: TGTGCCAGCAGTTACCAGGGTGAGCAGTTCTTC.

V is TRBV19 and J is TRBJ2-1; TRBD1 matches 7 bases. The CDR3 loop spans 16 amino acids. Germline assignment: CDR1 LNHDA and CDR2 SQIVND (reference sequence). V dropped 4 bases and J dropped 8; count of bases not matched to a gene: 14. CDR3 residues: CASSTTGDTSTYEQFF. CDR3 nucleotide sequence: TGTGCCAGTAGTACAACAGGGGACACCTCTACATATGAGCAGTTCTTC.

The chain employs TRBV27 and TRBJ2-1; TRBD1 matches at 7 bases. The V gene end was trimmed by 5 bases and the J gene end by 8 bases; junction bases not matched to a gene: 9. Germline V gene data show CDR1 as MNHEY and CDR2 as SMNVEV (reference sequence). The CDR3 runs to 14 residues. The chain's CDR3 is CASSGRQGRHEQFF. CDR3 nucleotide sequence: TGTGCCAGCAGTGGACGACAGGGCAGGCATGAGCAGTTCTTC.

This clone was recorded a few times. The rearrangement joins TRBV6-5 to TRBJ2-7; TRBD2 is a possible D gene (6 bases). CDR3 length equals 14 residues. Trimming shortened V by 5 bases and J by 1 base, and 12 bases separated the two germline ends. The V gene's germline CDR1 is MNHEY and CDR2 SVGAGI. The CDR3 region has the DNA TGTGCCAGCAGTCCCCAGGGAGGATCCTACGAGCAGTACTTC. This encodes CASSPQGGSYEQYF.

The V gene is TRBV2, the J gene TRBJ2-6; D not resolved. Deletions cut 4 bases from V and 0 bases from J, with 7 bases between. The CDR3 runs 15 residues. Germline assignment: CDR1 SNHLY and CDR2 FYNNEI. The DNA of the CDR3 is TGTGCCAGCAGTGTTGGAGACTCTGGGGCCAACGTCCTGACTTTC. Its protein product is CASSVGDSGANVLTF.